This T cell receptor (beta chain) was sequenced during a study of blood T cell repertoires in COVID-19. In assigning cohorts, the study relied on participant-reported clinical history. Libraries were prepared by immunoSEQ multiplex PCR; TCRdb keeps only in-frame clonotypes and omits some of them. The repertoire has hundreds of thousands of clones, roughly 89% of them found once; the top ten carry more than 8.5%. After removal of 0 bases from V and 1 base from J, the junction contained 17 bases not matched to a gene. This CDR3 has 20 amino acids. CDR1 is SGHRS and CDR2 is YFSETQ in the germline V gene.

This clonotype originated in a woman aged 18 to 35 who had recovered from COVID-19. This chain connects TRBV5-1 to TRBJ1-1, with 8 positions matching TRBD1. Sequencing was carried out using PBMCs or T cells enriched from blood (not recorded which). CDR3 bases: TGCGCCAGCAGCTTGGCGGTCAATCAGGGGGCGCGAGTCCCGAACACTGAAGCTTTCTTT. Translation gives CASSLAVNQGARVPNTEAFF.